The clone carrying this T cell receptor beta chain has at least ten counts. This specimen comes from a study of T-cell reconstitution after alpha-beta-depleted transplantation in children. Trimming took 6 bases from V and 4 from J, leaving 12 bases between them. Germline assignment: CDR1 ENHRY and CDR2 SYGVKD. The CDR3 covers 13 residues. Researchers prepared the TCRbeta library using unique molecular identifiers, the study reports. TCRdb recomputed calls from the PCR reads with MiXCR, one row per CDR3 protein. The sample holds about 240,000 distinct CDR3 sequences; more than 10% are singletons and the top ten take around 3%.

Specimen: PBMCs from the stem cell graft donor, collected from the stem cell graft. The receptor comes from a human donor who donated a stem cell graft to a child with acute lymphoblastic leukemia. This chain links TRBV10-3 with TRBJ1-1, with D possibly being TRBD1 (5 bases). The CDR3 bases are TGTGCCATCAGGGGGGAAAGAAGCACTGAAGCTTTCTTT. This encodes CAIRGERSTEAFF.